The T cell receptor beta chain described here comes from a study of molecular identifiers for immune sequencing clone quantification. Investigators produced naive CD8 libraries from around 20,000 to 1,000,000 sorted cells, drawing on 10%, 30% or 50% RNA. The length of the CDR3 is 16 residues. Trimming removed 4 bases from V and 0 bases from J, with 13 bases in between. The germline V gene has CDR1 SGHVS and CDR2 FNYEAQ. TCRdb re-derived calls from the PCR reads in MiXCR, one entry per CDR3 protein. The sample comprises around 480,000 distinct CDR3 sequences, about 26% of which are singletons, and approximately 0.76% rests with the top ten. This clonotype was found many times. Its target is not known. Study-level points and caveats: Whereas naive cells kept under 1% of molecules in clones above 20 RNA copies, such clones held over 97% in effectors.

The chain carries TRBV7-6 and TRBJ2-4; D is possibly TRBD2 (5 bases). This TCR came from a human donor in good health. Some libraries in this study had Jurkat cell RNA spiked in. Sequences were obtained from naive CD8+ T cells from blood, with Jurkat cell RNA spiked in. Subset defined: FACS-sorted CD8+CD4-CCR7+CD45RA+ naive T cells. The CDR3 sequence: CASSSSTGIAKNIQYF. The CDR3 region has the DNA TGTGCCAGCAGCTCCAGCACCGGGATAGCCAAAAACATTCAGTACTTC.